This TCR beta chain originates from a study of glioma-infiltrating T cells. Study-wide results and caveats: Signature shared blood CDR3 motifs were enriched in low-divergence and depleted in high-divergence patients.

Using RNA template, CDR3s of TCR alpha and beta were amplified with iRepertoire arm-PCR. TCRdb reprocessed the multiplex PCR reads via MiXCR and lists one record per CDR3 protein. The sample lists 300,000 to 400,000 distinct CDR3 sequences, 41% occurring once. This clonotype was found many times. The target antigen is unknown. In germline, CDR1 is SNHLY, CDR2 FYNNEI. Unmatched junction bases numbered 7, after V lost 3 bases and J lost 6 bases. There are 15 residues in the CDR3. The chain combines TRBV2 with TRBJ1-1; 10 bases align to TRBD1. The TCR originated in a human donor with low-grade glioma or glioblastoma, undergoing nonglioma brain surgery, or in good health (not recorded which). Sequences were obtained from glioma tissue, nonneoplastic brain tissue, or PBMCs (not recorded which). The CDR3 DNA is TGTGCCAGCAGTGAGACGGGACAGGGGCAGGCTGAAGCTTTCTTT. Protein product: CASSETGQGQAEAFF.